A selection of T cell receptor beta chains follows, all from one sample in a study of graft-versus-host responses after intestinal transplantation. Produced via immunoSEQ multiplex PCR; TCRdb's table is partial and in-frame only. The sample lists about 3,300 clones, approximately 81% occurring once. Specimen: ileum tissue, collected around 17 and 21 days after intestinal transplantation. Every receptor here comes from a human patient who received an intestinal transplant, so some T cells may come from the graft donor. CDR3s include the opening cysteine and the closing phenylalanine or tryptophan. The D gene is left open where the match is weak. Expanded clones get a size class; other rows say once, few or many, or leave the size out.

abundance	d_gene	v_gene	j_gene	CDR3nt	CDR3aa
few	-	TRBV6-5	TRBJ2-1	TGTGCCAGCAGCCCCTCTGGGGGTCCGAACAATGAGCAGTTCTTC	CASSPSGGPNNEQFF
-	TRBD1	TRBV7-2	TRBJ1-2	TGTGCCAGCAGCACACAGGGGGCGCGGGGCTACACCTTC	CASSTQGARGYTF
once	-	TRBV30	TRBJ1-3	TGTGCCTGGATCGATTTCGGAAACACCATATATTTT	CAWIDFGNTIYF
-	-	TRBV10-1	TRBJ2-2	TGCGCCAGCAGTAGGGACTTACTACCCGGGGAGCTGTTTTTT	CASSRDLLPGELFF
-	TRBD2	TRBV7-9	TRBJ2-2	TGTGCCAGCAGCTCCCGGGGGGGGGCCTTTACCGGGGAGCTGTTTTTT	CASSSRGGAFTGELFF
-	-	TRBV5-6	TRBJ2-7	TGTGCCAGCAGCTTGTGTGAGGTCCACGAGCAGTACTTC	CASSLCEVHEQYF
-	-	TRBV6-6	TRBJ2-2	TGTGCCAGCAGTCCCCGGGGGCCAACCGGGGAGCTGTTTTTT	CASSPRGPTGELFF
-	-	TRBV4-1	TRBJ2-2	TGCGCCAGCAGCCAAGGGGTTACGGACACCGGGGAGCTGTTTTTT	CASSQGVTDTGELFF
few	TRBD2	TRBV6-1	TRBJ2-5	TGTGCCAGCAGCTGGGGCGGGGGGGCCGAGACCCAGTACTTC	CASSWGGGAETQYF
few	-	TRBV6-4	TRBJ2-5	TGTGCCAGCAGTGGCAGGGAAGAGACCCAGTACTTC	CASSGREETQYF
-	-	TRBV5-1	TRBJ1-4	TGCGCCAGCAGCTCCCCGGGCGAAGCTAATGAAAAACTGTTTTTT	CASSSPGEANEKLFF
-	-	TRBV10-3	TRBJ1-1	TGTGCCATCAGTGTGGGGCCTACAGGGTACTCGGTAGCTTTCTTT	CAISVGPTGYSVAFF
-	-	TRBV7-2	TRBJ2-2	TGTGCCAGCAGCCCCTCCGCCCCGTTTGGGGCCACCGGGGAGCTGTTTTTT	CASSPSAPFGATGELFF
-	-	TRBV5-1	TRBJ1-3	TGCGCCAGCAGCTTGACAGGGAGCTCTGGAAACACCATATATTTT	CASSLTGSSGNTIYF
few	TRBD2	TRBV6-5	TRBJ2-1	TGTGCCAGCAGTTACGCGGGGGGCCCCTACAATGAGCAGTTCTTC	CASSYAGGPYNEQFF
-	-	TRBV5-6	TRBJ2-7	TGTGCCAGCAGTTCCGGGATAACCCCCTACGAGCAGTACTTC	CASSSGITPYEQYF
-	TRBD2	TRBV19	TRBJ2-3	TGTGCCAGTATGCTAACTAGCGGGTTTCCAGATACGCAGTATTTT	CASMLTSGFPDTQYF
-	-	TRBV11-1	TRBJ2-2	TGTGCCAGCAGCTCCCACGCTGACGGGGAGCTGTTTTTT	CASSSHADGELFF
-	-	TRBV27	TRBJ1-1	TGTGCCAGCAGTTTATTTCAGGGGCCACCTAGTACTGAAGCTTTCTTT	CASSLFQGPPSTEAFF
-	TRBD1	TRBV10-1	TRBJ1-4	TGCGCCAGCAGTGATGTAGGGGGCCTATCAACTAATGAAAAACTGTTTTTT	CASSDVGGLSTNEKLFF
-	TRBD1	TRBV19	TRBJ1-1	TGTGCCAGTAGTCTCCGCCACAGGGGGATTGAAGCTTTCTTT	CASSLRHRGIEAFF
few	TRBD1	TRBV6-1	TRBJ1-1	TGTGCCAGCAGTCCAGGGGGTAGCGCTGAAGCTTTCTTT	CASSPGGSAEAFF
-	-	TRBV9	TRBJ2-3	TGTGCCAGCAGCGTGGCGGTGTCGGACACAGATACGCAGTATTTT	CASSVAVSDTDTQYF
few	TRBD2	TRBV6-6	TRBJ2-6	TGTGCCAGCGGTTGGCGGGGGGCCCCCGTCCTGACTTTC	CASGWRGAPVLTF
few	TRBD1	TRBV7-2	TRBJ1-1	TGTGCCAGCAGCTTATCACAGGGGGGAGCTTTCTTT	CASSLSQGGAFF
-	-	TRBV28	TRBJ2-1	TGTGCCAGCAACCCCTTCGGTGGCTACGTCGTATCTGAGCAGTTCTTC	CASNPFGGYVVSEQFF
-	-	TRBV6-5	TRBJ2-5	TGTGCCAGCAGTTCGGTGGGAGAGACCCAGTACTTC	CASSSVGETQYF
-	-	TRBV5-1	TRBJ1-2	TGCGCCAGCAGCGTGGGGGCAGGGGAAGGCTACACCTTC	CASSVGAGEGYTF
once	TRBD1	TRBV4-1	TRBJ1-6	TGCGCCAGCAGCCTGACCGACAGGGGCTCACCCCTCCACTTT	CASSLTDRGSPLHF
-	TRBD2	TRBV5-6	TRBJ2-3	TGTGCCAGCAGCTTGGAACTAGCGGGGGCTCTCACAGATACGCAGTATTTT	CASSLELAGALTDTQYF
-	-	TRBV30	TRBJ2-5	TGTGCCTGGAGTAGCCAGGGGGAGGGGCTCCAAGAGACCCAGTACTTC	CAWSSQGEGLQETQYF
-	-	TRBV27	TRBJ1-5	TGTGCCAGCAGTTTATCGTCGCAGGGGAGGAATCAGCCCCAGCATTTT	CASSLSSQGRNQPQHF
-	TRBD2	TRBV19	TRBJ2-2	TGTGCCAGTAGTAACCCCGGACTAGCGGGGGGGCCGGGCACCGGGGAGCTGTTTTTT	CASSNPGLAGGPGTGELFF
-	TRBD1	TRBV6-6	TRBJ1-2	TGTGCCAGCCTTCAGGGGGGGGACTATGGCTACACCTTC	CASLQGGDYGYTF
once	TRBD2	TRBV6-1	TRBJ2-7	TGTGCCCTTCAGCAGGCACCGGGGGGAGGGTACGAGCAGTACTTC	CALQQAPGGGYEQYF
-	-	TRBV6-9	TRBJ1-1	TGTGCCAGCAGTTGTAGACAGGCGAACACTGAAGCTTTCTTT	CASSCRQANTEAFF
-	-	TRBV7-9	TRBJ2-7	TGTGCCAGCAGCCCCCAAGAGGCGGTGAGCTCCTACGAGCAGTACTTC	CASSPQEAVSSYEQYF
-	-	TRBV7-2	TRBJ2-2	TGTGCCAGCAGCCCAAGACTAGTGAACACCGGGGAGCTGTTTTTT	CASSPRLVNTGELFF
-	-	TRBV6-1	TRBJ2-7	TGTGCCAGCAGTAAGGGGTGGAGTTCCTACGAGCAGTACTTC	CASSKGWSSYEQYF
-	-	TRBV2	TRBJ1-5	TGTGCCAGCAGTTATTCCAAAAGCAATCAGCCCCAGCATTTT	CASSYSKSNQPQHF
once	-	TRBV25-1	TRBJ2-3	TGTGCCAGCGGAGGGGATACGCAGTATTTT	CASGGDTQYF
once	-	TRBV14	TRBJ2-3	TGTGCCAGCAGCCTCCCCACCGAGGGGGGCACAGATACGCAGTATTTT	CASSLPTEGGTDTQYF
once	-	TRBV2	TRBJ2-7	TGTGCCAGCAGCGGGGACCGACCCAGGAGCGAGCAGTACTTC	CASSGDRPRSEQYF
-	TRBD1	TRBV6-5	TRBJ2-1	TGTGCCAGCAGTATTACAGGGGGCCGTAGAAATGAGCAGTTCTTC	CASSITGGRRNEQFF
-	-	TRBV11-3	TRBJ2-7	TGTGCCAGCAGCTTAGAAGGGGGGAACTACGAGCAGTACTTC	CASSLEGGNYEQYF
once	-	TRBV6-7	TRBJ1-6	TGTGCCAGCACCTGGAGGGGGAAAAACCGGAATTCACCCCTCCACTTT	CASTWRGKNRNSPLHF
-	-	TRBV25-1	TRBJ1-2	TGTGCCAGCAGTGAGTTTCAAGGGACCAGTGGCTACACCTTC	CASSEFQGTSGYTF
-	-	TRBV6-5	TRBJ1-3	TGTGCCAGCAAGTATACAGGCGGCTCTGGAAACACCATATATTTT	CASKYTGGSGNTIYF
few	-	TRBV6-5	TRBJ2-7	TGTGCCAGCAGGGCCGGGACGGCGGCCGAGCAGTACTTC	CASRAGTAAEQYF